The TCR beta chain under discussion was sequenced for a study of blood T cell repertoires in COVID-19 (dated by TCRdb to the early 2020s). Regarding the study in general: Samples from collaborators originated in the United States, Italy and Spain and spanned both the acute and convalescent phases of COVID-19. A de-identified subject ID, COVID-19 status, age in years and sex were almost always included in the sample metadata. Samples were obtained from the ongoing ImmuneRACE study (first 160 participants) and from 1,254 subjects provided by 6 global collaborators. Where available, HLA class I and class II types were taken from metadata supplied by the sample provider and were not determined by assay-based typing. The prospective study material was composed of cDNA or gDNA derived from T cells, B-cell-depleted T cells, or PBMCs. Deeply sampled blood TCRbeta repertoires from subjects exposed to, actively infected with, or recovered from COVID-19 were included in the dataset. The repertoires were released in a freely available public database intended as a resource for research on the immune response to SARS-CoV-2. The paper as a whole reports these results and caveats: How much clinical and demographic metadata was included differed by source and by participant, and the metadata was provided uncurated.

Of note for this clone: Its antigen is unknown. Base-call qualities are not available, and no considerably larger clone is one nucleotide away.

Participants in the prospective study were aged about 18 to 100 years, lived in 20 to 25 United States geographic areas, and enrolled through a virtual design. In the prospective study, cohorts were assigned on the basis of participant-reported clinical history obtained from a screening survey and a study questionnaire. Recovered participants in ImmuneRACE Cohort 3 were defined by two consecutive negative NP/OP PCR tests, clearance by a healthcare professional, or resolution of symptoms. In the prospective study, mobile phlebotomists collected whole blood, serum and a nasopharyngeal or oropharyngeal swab from each participant. Over a roughly 2-month period, participants in the prospective study had the option of providing additional blood draws and questionnaires. Blood samples from the prospective study were shipped frozen or at room temperature prior to DNA extraction. TCRbeta CDR3 regions were amplified from genomic DNA by means of the immunoSEQ Assay, a bias-controlled multiplex PCR. The published analysis was carried out like this. Nucleated cell counts per sample were estimated from amplification of reference gene primers within the assay. Sequence reads were collapsed and filtered to measure the absolute abundance of every unique TCRbeta CDR3 rearrangement. For each sample, productive Simpson clonality was calculated as the square root of Simpson's diversity index across productive rearrangements. TCRdb's version of the immuneACCESS table is confined to in-frame rearrangements and falls short of the full clone set. An unresolved V gene accounts for under half of the shortfall where checked; the remainder is of unknown origin. The V and J calls and clone size were taken over from that table, and D and trimming were inferred from the DNA. The sample table shows over 150,000 clones, and 85% are seen once. The ten largest clones add up to roughly 6% of the sample.

Clipping removes 6 bases from V and 1 base from J, with 3 as the unmatched junction base count. Reading the germline V gene gives CDR1 MNHEY and CDR2 SVGAGI. The CDR3 runs 14 amino acids, cysteine and phenylalanine included. Only the CDR3 region is kept as DNA, spanning 42 bases read in frame from base 1. This receptor was identified in a middle-aged man who had recovered from COVID-19. The receptor chain draws on TRBV6-5 and TRBJ1-1, with 9 junctional bases fitting TRBD1. The sample taken for sequencing was PBMCs or T cells enriched from blood (not recorded which). In nucleotide form, the sequence is TGTGCCAGCAGCCAGGGACAGGGGAACACTGAAGCTTTCTTT. This is translated as CASSQGQGNTEAFF.